These 23 T cell receptor beta chains share one sample of origin, sequenced in a study of shared clonotypes between healthy human individuals. The repertoire was sequenced with immunoSEQ multiplex PCR; TCRdb's copy has only in-frame clones and lacks some. The sample includes under 2,000,000 clones, approximately 95% of them seen just once. CD45RO-negative, CCR7-positively selected cells formed the naive CD8 fraction, excluding terminally differentiated effector memory CD45RA+ cells. Material: naive CD8+ T cells sorted from blood. The origin of the receptors is a man aged 18 to 35 in good health.

The chain carries TRBV9 and TRBJ2-3; possible D gene TRBD2, 6 bases. The V gene's germline CDR1 is SGDLS and CDR2 YYNGEE. The CDR3 contains 17 residues. The V and J ends lost 3 bases and 0 bases respectively, with 17 bases between them. The DNA of the CDR3 is TGTGCCAGCAGCGAGGGAGCGGGCTACCTAAGCACAGATACGCAGTATTTT. As protein: CASSEGAGYLSTDTQYF.

The CDR3 reads CASSLRPSGNQETQYF. CDR3 DNA sequence: TGTGCCAGCAGTTTAAGGCCTAGCGGAAACCAAGAGACCCAGTACTTC. V gene TRBV28 combines with J gene TRBJ2-5; TRBD2 aligns across 7 bases. Unmatched junction bases numbered 6, after V lost 2 bases and J lost 0 bases. The CDR3 extends over 16 amino acids. CDR1 MDHEN and CDR2 SYDVKM come from the germline V gene.

This chain joins TRBV19 and TRBJ2-7; no clear D. V lost 5 bases to trimming and J lost 5 bases, with 7 bases between them. CDR1 is LNHDA, CDR2 SQIVND, per germline (reference sequence). CDR3 length: 11 residues. The CDR3 sequence is CASSDRNEQYF. CDR3 DNA sequence: TGTGCCAGTAGTGACCGAAACGAGCAGTACTTC.

The chain recombines TRBV27 with TRBJ1-5, with D uncertain. Trimming cost V 5 bases and J 1 base, with 15 bases left between them. CDR1 MNHEY and CDR2 SMNVEV come from the germline V gene (reference sequence). CDR3 size: 16 residues. CDR3: CASSPSHGESNQPQHF. In DNA form, the CDR3 reads TGTGCCAGCAGTCCCAGCCACGGGGAGAGCAATCAGCCCCAGCATTTT.

The CDR3 region is CASSLGRYYEQYF. CDR3 nucleotide sequence: TGTGCCAGCAGCTTAGGGCGGTACTACGAGCAGTACTTC. The chain carries TRBV7-9 and TRBJ2-7, with no clear D. This CDR3 has 13 amino acids. Deletions cut 1 base from V and 3 bases from J, with 7 bases between. Germline V gene lookup returns CDR1 SEHNR and CDR2 FQNEAQ (reference sequence).

This clone has just a few counts. Within the sample, other DNA sequences also encode this same CDR3. V and J are TRBV19 and TRBJ1-2, with 8 bases aligning to TRBD1. The J segment lost 8 bases and the V segment lost 7 bases, leaving 6 bases of the junction unmatched. The germline gives CDR1 LNHDA, CDR2 SQIVND (reference sequence). The CDR3 covers 12 residues. The CDR3 is CASNAGGYGYTF. As DNA, the CDR3 is TGTGCCAGTAACGCAGGGGGCTACGGCTACACCTTC.

The chain is built from TRBV7-9 and TRBJ2-7, with TRBD1 as a possible D gene (6 bases). This CDR3 spans 13 amino acids. Germline CDR1 reads SEHNR; CDR2 reads FQNEAQ (reference sequence). V lost 6 bases to trimming and J lost 2 bases, with 11 bases between them. The CDR3 loop reads CASSRPGAYEQYF. CDR3 sequence (DNA): TGTGCCAGCAGTAGACCAGGGGCCTACGAGCAGTACTTC. The full variable domain, in which reference TRBV7-9 and TRBJ2-7 provide the parts outside the CDR3, is DTGVSQNPRHKITKRGQNVTFRCDPISEHNRLYWYRQTLGQGPEFLTYFQNEAQLEKSRLLSDRFSAERPKGSFSTLEIQRTEQGDSAMYLCASSRPGAYEQYFGPGTRLTVT.

The genes are TRBV13 and TRBJ2-1, with TRBD2 matching over 7 bases. V trimming: 8 bases; J trimming: 8 bases; junction bases outside the gene matches: 9. CDR3 length: 13 amino acids. CDR1 is PRHDT and CDR2 is FYEKMQ in the germline V gene (reference sequence). The CDR3, as DNA: TGTGCCAGCTGTCACCGGGGAGGGGATGAGCAGTTCTTC. Translation gives CASCHRGGDEQFF.

V gene TRBV7-2 combines with J gene TRBJ2-7; 11 bases map to TRBD2. With V trimmed by 5 bases and J by 3 bases, 9 bases remained unmatched. This CDR3 spans 16 amino acids. From germline, CDR1 is SGHTA and CDR2 FQGNSA. This CDR3 is CASSPVIGTSGYEQYF. The CDR3 nucleotides read TGTGCCAGCAGCCCCGTGATTGGGACTAGCGGCTACGAGCAGTACTTC.

The gene calls are TRBV7-2 and TRBJ2-5; tentatively, D is TRBD1 (5 bases). The germline CDR1 and CDR2 sequences are SGHTA and FQGNSA. The CDR3 has 14 amino acids. V was cut by 5 bases and J by 4 bases, with 14 bases left in between. CDR3 nucleotide sequence: TGTGCCAGCAGCCATTGGGGCAGTTTAGAGACCCAGTACTTC. Translated: CASSHWGSLETQYF.

This clone was detected once. The chain carries TRBV29-1 and TRBJ2-1; D tentatively fits TRBD1 or TRBD2 (5 bases each). The CDR3 is 13 residues long. The germline CDR1 and CDR2 sequences are SQVTM and ANQGSEA. Trimming removed 4 bases at V and 4 bases at J, with 11 bases between. The CDR3 DNA sequence: TGCAGCGTTGGGGACCAGAGGTACAATGAGCAGTTCTTC. It specifies CSVGDQRYNEQFF.

In its sample, this clone was seen once. The chain joins TRBV9 to TRBJ1-1; maybe TRBD1 (6 bases). The V gene lost 0 bases and the J gene lost 6 bases, with 24 bases spanning the gap. Germline loops: CDR1 SGDLS, CDR2 YYNGEE. CDR3 size: 18 residues. In nucleotides, the CDR3 is TGTGCCAGCAGCGTAGGCTGGGGAGGGGGTCACGAAGTGGCTGAAGCTTTCTTT. As protein: CASSVGWGGGHEVAEAFF.

This chain connects TRBV5-6 to TRBJ2-5, with unresolved D. The germline V gene encodes CDR1 SGHDT and CDR2 YYEEEE. CDR3 length: 12 amino acids. Between the trimmed V and J ends, which lost 1 base and 5 bases, there was a span of 6 bases. The CDR3: CASSLYGETQYF. CDR3 coding DNA: TGTGCCAGCAGCTTGTACGGCGAGACCCAGTACTTC.

This chain uses TRBV2 with TRBJ2-5, with D possibly being TRBD1 or TRBD2 (5 bases each). This CDR3 spans 13 amino acids. Per the germline V gene, CDR1 is SNHLY and CDR2 is FYNNEI. V shed 4 bases and J shed 5 bases, with 11 bases lying between them. This CDR3 reads CASSVGDGETQYF. The CDR3 bases are TGTGCCAGCAGTGTCGGGGACGGGGAGACCCAGTACTTC.

The chain joins TRBV5-6 to TRBJ2-7; D gene uncertain. V lost 4 bases and J lost 2, with 7 bases in between. Germline V gene data show CDR1 as SGHDT and CDR2 as YYEEEE. This CDR3 has 12 amino acids. The DNA of the CDR3 is TGTGCCAGCAGCGGTCAAGCCTACGAGCAGTACTTC. Its translation: CASSGQAYEQYF. Full variable domain (remainder filled in from reference TRBV5-6 and TRBJ2-7): DAGVTQSPTHLIKTRGQQVTLRCSPKSGHDTVSWYQQALGQGPQFIFQYYEEEERQRGNFPDRFSGHQFPNYSSELNVNALLLGDSALYLCASSGQAYEQYFGPGTRLTVT.

This clone was found once. This chain links TRBV19 with TRBJ1-2, with D hard to call. CDR1 and CDR2 (germline): LNHDA, SQIVND (reference sequence). Trimming pared 3 bases from V and 4 bases from J, leaving 9 bases between. CDR3 length: 13 amino acids. The CDR3 region is CASSIGAFYGYTF. In DNA form, the CDR3 reads TGTGCCAGTAGTATTGGAGCTTTCTATGGCTACACCTTC.

The sample holds one count of this clone. The chain has TRBV7-9 and TRBJ2-7; D unresolved. This CDR3 has 12 amino acids. Per germline, CDR1 SEHNR and CDR2 FQNEAQ (reference sequence). V gave up 5 bases and J gave up 5 bases, with 10 bases separating them. This chain's CDR3 is CASSPTSDEQYF. In DNA, the CDR3 is TGTGCCAGCAGCCCCACCTCGGACGAGCAGTACTTC.

The chain carries TRBV5-4 and TRBJ2-3, with TRBD2 matching over 11 bases. Germline assignment: CDR1 SGHNT and CDR2 YYREEE (reference sequence). The CDR3 is 15 amino acids. Trimming removed 3 bases from V and 3 bases from J; junction bases left unmatched: 3. Here the CDR3 DNA reads TGTGCCAGCAGCTCACTAGCGGGAGATACAGATACGCAGTATTTT. It is translated as CASSSLAGDTDTQYF. Using reference TRBV5-4 and TRBJ2-3 for the parts outside the CDR3, the full variable domain is ETGVTQSPTHLIKTRGQQVTLRCSSQSGHNTVSWYQQALGQGPQFIFQYYREEENGRGNFPPRFSGLQFPNYSSELNVNALELDDSALYLCASSSLAGDTDTQYFGPGTRLTVL.

Turning to this clone: Within the sample, other DNA sequences also encode this same CDR3. The chain recombines TRBV5-4 with TRBJ2-7, with D possibly matching TRBD2 (5 bases). Germline assignment: CDR1 SGHNT and CDR2 YYREEE (reference sequence). The CDR3 is made up of 14 amino acids. V was shortened by 0 bases and J by 0 bases, with 7 bases between the two germline ends. CDR3 DNA: TGTGCCAGCAGCTTGGAGAGCGGCTCCTACGAGCAGTACTTC. Translation gives CASSLESGSYEQYF.

The CDR3 here is CASSQPTENTEAFF. The CDR3 DNA reads as TGTGCCAGCAGCCAACCGACAGAAAACACTGAAGCTTTCTTT. The chain combines TRBV16 with TRBJ1-1; possible D gene TRBD1, 5 bases. Germline CDR1 reads KGHSY; CDR2 reads FQNENV. V lost 2 bases, J lost 2 bases, and 9 bases lay in between. The CDR3 is made up of 14 amino acids.

J is TRBJ2-5 and V is TRBV10-1, with unresolved D. V lost 3 bases to trimming and J lost 1 base, with 6 bases between them. Germline assignment: CDR1 WNHNN and CDR2 SYGVQD (reference sequence). CDR3 length equals 13 residues. The chain's CDR3 is CASSETVQETQYF. The DNA for the CDR3 is TGCGCCAGCAGTGAAACTGTCCAAGAGACCCAGTACTTC.

The genes are TRBV5-6 and TRBJ2-7, with 9 bases identical to TRBD1. Per germline, CDR1 SGHDT and CDR2 YYEEEE. CDR3 length equals 16 residues. V trimming: 2 bases; J trimming: 2 bases; junction bases outside the gene matches: 8. CDR3 loop: CASSFGGQGVAYEQYF. CDR3 sequence (DNA): TGTGCCAGCAGCTTTGGGGGACAGGGCGTAGCCTACGAGCAGTACTTC. Using reference TRBV5-6 and TRBJ2-7 for the parts outside the CDR3, the full variable domain is DAGVTQSPTHLIKTRGQQVTLRCSPKSGHDTVSWYQQALGQGPQFIFQYYEEEERQRGNFPDRFSGHQFPNYSSELNVNALLLGDSALYLCASSFGGQGVAYEQYFGPGTRLTVT.

This CDR3 reads CASSPSKPGIWEQYF. The CDR3 DNA sequence: TGTGCCAGCAGCCCATCAAAACCGGGAATTTGGGAGCAGTACTTC. V gene TRBV14 combines with J gene TRBJ2-7, with D possibly matching TRBD2 (5 bases). This CDR3 is built from 15 residues. CDR1 is SGHDN and CDR2 is FVKESK in the germline V gene. Trimming left V 4 bases short and J 7 bases short, with 20 bases between.